Listed below are T cell receptor beta chains from one sample, sequenced in a study of identical twins. TCRdb called the 5' RACE reads again in MiXCR, with one record for every CDR3 protein. The table lists about 100,000 distinct CDR3 sequences, around 5.5% of them singletons. Sequencing was carried out using memory T cells sorted from blood. Receptors originate from a woman aged 45-59 years in good health. Both conserved end residues are part of each CDR3. D genes are given only for firm matches. Clone size is given for some rows only: seen once, a few or many times, or a class if the clone is expanded.

clone_size: many; v_call: TRBV5-1; d_call: NA; j_call: TRBJ2-5; cdr3_nt: TGCGCCAGCAGCTTGTCCGGGACCGACAAAGAGACCCAGTACTTC; cdr3_aa: CASSLSGTDKETQYF
clone_size: many; v_call: TRBV20-1; d_call: TRBD1; j_call: TRBJ1-5; cdr3_nt: TGCAGTGCTAGACCAGGGGGAGGGCGTCCCCAGCATTTT; cdr3_aa: CSARPGGGRPQHF
clone_size: NA; v_call: TRBV11-1; d_call: TRBD2; j_call: TRBJ2-1; cdr3_nt: TGTGCCAGCAGCTCTCTCGGGACTAGCGGGAGGAGTAATGAGCAGTTCTTC; cdr3_aa: CASSSLGTSGRSNEQFF
clone_size: many; v_call: TRBV7-9; d_call: TRBD1; j_call: TRBJ1-4; cdr3_nt: TGTGCCGGCAGCTCAGGACAGGGAGGAGTGGAAAAACTGTTTTTT; cdr3_aa: CAGSSGQGGVEKLFF
clone_size: few; v_call: TRBV5-6; d_call: NA; j_call: TRBJ2-4; cdr3_nt: TGTGCCAGCAGCTTGGGTCAGGGGGAGGGAATTCAGTACTTC; cdr3_aa: CASSLGQGEGIQYF
clone_size: NA; v_call: TRBV7-8; d_call: NA; j_call: TRBJ1-1; cdr3_nt: TGTGCCAGCAGCTTAGCGCATGGGGGAAACACTGAAGCTTTCTTT; cdr3_aa: CASSLAHGGNTEAFF
clone_size: many; v_call: TRBV24-1; d_call: TRBD1; j_call: TRBJ1-1; cdr3_nt: TGTGCCACCAGTGTCACAGGGGGTGAAGCTTTCTTT; cdr3_aa: CATSVTGGEAFF
clone_size: few; v_call: TRBV30; d_call: NA; j_call: TRBJ2-6; cdr3_nt: TGTGCCTGGGTAGACGGCTCTGGGGCCAACGTCCTGACTTTC; cdr3_aa: CAWVDGSGANVLTF
clone_size: many; v_call: TRBV11-2; d_call: TRBD2; j_call: TRBJ2-7; cdr3_nt: TGTGCCAGCAGCCCGAGACTAGCGGGAGGATCCTACGAGCAGTACTTC; cdr3_aa: CASSPRLAGGSYEQYF
clone_size: many; v_call: TRBV5-1; d_call: NA; j_call: TRBJ2-1; cdr3_nt: TGCGCCAGCAGCTTGCGGGGGCGGGAGACTGAGCAGTTCTTC; cdr3_aa: CASSLRGRETEQFF
clone_size: many; v_call: TRBV4-1; d_call: TRBD1; j_call: TRBJ2-3; cdr3_nt: TGCGCCAGCAGCCAGGGACAGGGGGCTACAGATACGCAGTATTTT; cdr3_aa: CASSQGQGATDTQYF
clone_size: many; v_call: TRBV12-3/TRBV12-4; d_call: TRBD2; j_call: TRBJ2-1; cdr3_nt: TGTGCCAGCAGTTCCGCGAGACTAGCGGTCAATGAGCAGTTCTTC; cdr3_aa: CASSSARLAVNEQFF
clone_size: many; v_call: TRBV7-2; d_call: NA; j_call: TRBJ1-3; cdr3_nt: TGTGCCAGCAGCTTACCCAGGGGAAGCTCTGGAAACACCATATATTTT; cdr3_aa: CASSLPRGSSGNTIYF
clone_size: many; v_call: TRBV12-3/TRBV12-4; d_call: NA; j_call: TRBJ1-2; cdr3_nt: TGTGCCAGCAGTTCTAACTATGGCTACACCTTC; cdr3_aa: CASSSNYGYTF
clone_size: few; v_call: TRBV11-2; d_call: TRBD1; j_call: TRBJ1-2; cdr3_nt: TGTGCCAGCAGCTTTAGGACAGGGGGCGATGGCTACACCTTC; cdr3_aa: CASSFRTGGDGYTF
clone_size: NA; v_call: TRBV11-2; d_call: TRBD1; j_call: TRBJ1-2; cdr3_nt: TGTGCCAGCAGCTCAGGGGGCAGATATGGCTACACCTTC; cdr3_aa: CASSSGGRYGYTF
clone_size: many; v_call: TRBV5-6; d_call: TRBD1; j_call: TRBJ1-1; cdr3_nt: TGTGCCAGCAGCTTCCAGGGGGCCGGGAACACTGAAGCTTTCTTT; cdr3_aa: CASSFQGAGNTEAFF
clone_size: many; v_call: TRBV19; d_call: NA; j_call: TRBJ2-5; cdr3_nt: TGTGCCAGTAGTCAATCGTCTACAGGGCTGGAGACCCAGTACTTC; cdr3_aa: CASSQSSTGLETQYF
clone_size: many; v_call: TRBV7-8; d_call: TRBD1; j_call: TRBJ2-6; cdr3_nt: TGTGCCAGCAGCTTATTAGACAGGGTATTCTCTGGGGCCAACGTCCTGACTTTC; cdr3_aa: CASSLLDRVFSGANVLTF
clone_size: many; v_call: TRBV20-1; d_call: NA; j_call: TRBJ2-1; cdr3_nt: TGCAGTGCTGTGGAAAATGAGCAGTTCTTC; cdr3_aa: CSAVENEQFF
clone_size: many; v_call: TRBV5-6; d_call: TRBD2; j_call: TRBJ2-1; cdr3_nt: TGTGCCAGCAGCCCGAGACTAGCGGGGTCCTACAATGAGCAGTTCTTC; cdr3_aa: CASSPRLAGSYNEQFF
clone_size: many; v_call: TRBV5-6; d_call: TRBD1; j_call: TRBJ2-1; cdr3_nt: TGTGCCAGCAGCGGACCGGGACAGGGGTACAATGAGCAGTTCTTC; cdr3_aa: CASSGPGQGYNEQFF
clone_size: NA; v_call: TRBV24-1; d_call: NA; j_call: TRBJ2-4; cdr3_nt: TGTGCCACCAGTGATTTCCGAGGACAGTACTTC; cdr3_aa: CATSDFRGQYF
clone_size: NA; v_call: TRBV2; d_call: NA; j_call: TRBJ2-1; cdr3_nt: TGTGCCAGTATGCCTTCCTATGAGCAGTTCTTC; cdr3_aa: CASMPSYEQFF
clone_size: few; v_call: TRBV25-1; d_call: TRBD1; j_call: TRBJ2-1; cdr3_nt: TGTGCCAGCACACACAGGGGGCTCTCCTACAATGAGCAGTTCTTC; cdr3_aa: CASTHRGLSYNEQFF
clone_size: few; v_call: TRBV12-3/TRBV12-4; d_call: TRBD2; j_call: TRBJ2-1; cdr3_nt: TGTGCCAGCAGTTCCCGTAGCGGGAGGGCTCGAGGTAGGGATGAGCAGTTCTTC; cdr3_aa: CASSSRSGRARGRDEQFF
clone_size: NA; v_call: TRBV4-1; d_call: TRBD2; j_call: TRBJ2-3; cdr3_nt: TGCGCCAGCAGCCACCGCGAACTAGCGGGGAGCACAGATACGCAGTATTTT; cdr3_aa: CASSHRELAGSTDTQYF
clone_size: many; v_call: TRBV7-2; d_call: NA; j_call: TRBJ1-1; cdr3_nt: TGTGCCAGCAGCAATACAGGGAACACTGAAGCTTTCTTT; cdr3_aa: CASSNTGNTEAFF
clone_size: many; v_call: TRBV20-1; d_call: TRBD1; j_call: TRBJ1-4; cdr3_nt: TGCAGTGCTAGGGCAGGGGGAGATGGAAAACTGTTTTTT; cdr3_aa: CSARAGGDGKLFF
clone_size: many; v_call: TRBV29-1; d_call: NA; j_call: TRBJ1-1; cdr3_nt: TGCAGCGCCCATCGGCGTACGAACACTGAAGCTTTCTTT; cdr3_aa: CSAHRRTNTEAFF
clone_size: NA; v_call: TRBV12-3/TRBV12-4; d_call: TRBD2; j_call: TRBJ2-1; cdr3_nt: TGTGCCAGCAGTTCGGGACTAGCGGGAGGGAGGTCCTACAATGAGCAGTTCTTC; cdr3_aa: CASSSGLAGGRSYNEQFF
clone_size: many; v_call: TRBV4-1; d_call: NA; j_call: TRBJ2-1; cdr3_nt: TGCGCCAGCAGCCAAGGTGCTAGCTGGAAAAACAATGAGCAGTTCTTC; cdr3_aa: CASSQGASWKNNEQFF
clone_size: NA; v_call: TRBV7-6; d_call: TRBD2; j_call: TRBJ2-2; cdr3_nt: TGTGCCAGCAGCCCCGGGGCGGGAGGGGGTCGTGTCACCGGGGAGCTGTTTTTT; cdr3_aa: CASSPGAGGGRVTGELFF
clone_size: many; v_call: TRBV4-2; d_call: TRBD1; j_call: TRBJ2-2; cdr3_nt: TGTGCCAGCACTGGGGGGACGGACAGGGCTAACACCGGGGAGCTGTTTTTT; cdr3_aa: CASTGGTDRANTGELFF
clone_size: many; v_call: TRBV9; d_call: TRBD1; j_call: TRBJ1-1; cdr3_nt: TGTGCCAGCAGCGGTGGGGCGGCAGGGGGCCCGAGAGAAGCTTTCTTT; cdr3_aa: CASSGGAAGGPREAFF
clone_size: many; v_call: TRBV5-1; d_call: NA; j_call: TRBJ2-1; cdr3_nt: TGCGCCAGCAGCTTGGAAGATTTGGTCCTGGGTGATGAGCAGTTCTTC; cdr3_aa: CASSLEDLVLGDEQFF
clone_size: many; v_call: TRBV5-1; d_call: TRBD2; j_call: TRBJ2-1; cdr3_nt: TGCGCCAGCAGCCTAGGACTAGCGGACAATGAGCAGTTCTTC; cdr3_aa: CASSLGLADNEQFF
clone_size: many; v_call: TRBV2; d_call: NA; j_call: TRBJ1-2; cdr3_nt: TGTGCCAGCACTCAGGACAGACGCTATGGCTACACCTTC; cdr3_aa: CASTQDRRYGYTF
clone_size: many; v_call: TRBV5-1; d_call: NA; j_call: TRBJ2-5; cdr3_nt: TGCGCCAGCAGCTTGAGGGGAGATAAAGAGACCCAGTACTTC; cdr3_aa: CASSLRGDKETQYF
clone_size: many; v_call: TRBV5-1; d_call: NA; j_call: TRBJ1-2; cdr3_nt: TGCGCCAGCAGCTCCCCGGGACTAGGGGATGGCTACACCTTC; cdr3_aa: CASSSPGLGDGYTF
clone_size: many; v_call: TRBV20-1; d_call: NA; j_call: TRBJ1-2; cdr3_nt: TGCAGTGCTAGAGACCCGGTGGGGACGCAAACCTTC; cdr3_aa: CSARDPVGTQTF
clone_size: few; v_call: TRBV11-2; d_call: NA; j_call: TRBJ2-5; cdr3_nt: TGTGCCAGCAGCTTAGTATGGGGGGGGACAGCGAAACAAGAGACCCAGTACTTC; cdr3_aa: CASSLVWGGTAKQETQYF
clone_size: NA; v_call: TRBV18; d_call: NA; j_call: TRBJ2-2; cdr3_nt: TGTGCCAGCTCACCCAAATCTAACACCGGGGAGCTGTTTTTT; cdr3_aa: CASSPKSNTGELFF